This entry concerns a single TCR beta chain. What it recognizes is unknown. This record comes from a study of shared clonotypes between healthy human individuals. Whole-study context: Donors consisted of two women and a few men between 18 and 49.

Study-level findings and limits: It was anticipated that sequencing depth would influence how many clonotypes donors shared. Clonotypes shared by all four sorted-subset donors had higher generation probabilities than non-shared clonotypes.

Once extracted for a subset, genomic DNA was divided evenly among several immunoSEQ plates. Measured with immunoSEQ multiplex PCR; TCRdb has only the in-frame clones, and not every one. The data show around 1 million clones, 76% seen once. Germline V gives CDR1 SNHLY, CDR2 FYNNEI. The CDR3 length is 17 residues. Trimming stripped 1 base from V and 2 bases from J, with 16 bases between. Sequencing used memory CD4+ T cells sorted from blood. Subset meaning: CD45RA-negative fraction. The V and J genes are TRBV2 and TRBJ2-3, with D possibly being TRBD1 (5 bases). The TCR sequence derives from a man between 18 and 35 years old in good health. This CDR3 reads CASSEVGWGSNTDTQYF. DNA for the CDR3: TGTGCCAGCAGTGAAGTCGGTTGGGGCAGCAACACAGATACGCAGTATTTT. Using reference TRBV2 and TRBJ2-3 for the parts outside the CDR3, the full variable domain is EPEVTQTPSHQVTQMGQEVILRCVPISNHLYFYWYRQILGQKVEFLVSFYNNEISEKSEIFDDQFSVERPDGSNFTLKIRSTKLEDSAMYFCASSEVGWGSNTDTQYFGPGTRLTVL.